This TCR beta chain was found in a study of PD-1 blockade in mismatch repair-deficient tumors. Remarks on this clone: Antigen: not known.

The repertoire was sequenced with immunoSEQ multiplex PCR; TCRdb's copy has only in-frame clones and lacks some. This sample has approximately 10,000 clones, with 85% to 95% found just once. The CDR3 is 15 amino acids. The germline V gene has CDR1 MNHEY and CDR2 SMNVEV (reference sequence). V lost 6 bases to trimming and J lost 1 base; unmatched junction nucleotides: 5. Noted time point: approximately 10-day in vitro stimulation with candidate neoantigen peptide 3. An identically run culture lacking peptide was the fold-change baseline. The TCR comes from an adult with mismatch repair-deficient cancer. Sequenced here: cells cultured in vitro, sampled from a patient treated with pembrolizumab. J is TRBJ2-5 and V is TRBV27; 10 nucleotides line up with TRBD1. Here the CDR3 reads CASSRDRGSQETQYF. The CDR3 DNA reads TGTGCCAGCAGCCGGGACAGGGGCTCCCAAGAGACCCAGTACTTC.